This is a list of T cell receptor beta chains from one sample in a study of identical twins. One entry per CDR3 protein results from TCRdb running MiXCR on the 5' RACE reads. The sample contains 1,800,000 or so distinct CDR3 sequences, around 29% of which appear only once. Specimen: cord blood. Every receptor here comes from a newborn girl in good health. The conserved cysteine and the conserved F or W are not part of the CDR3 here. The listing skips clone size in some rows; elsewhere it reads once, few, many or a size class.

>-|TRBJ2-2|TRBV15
ATSRGPQATGELF
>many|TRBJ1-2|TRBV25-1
ASSEYQWTGKDGYT
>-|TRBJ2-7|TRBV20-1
SASQGGRTFYEQY
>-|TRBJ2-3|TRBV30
AWTLAGGGDTQY
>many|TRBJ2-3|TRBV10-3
AIKTSGTDTQY
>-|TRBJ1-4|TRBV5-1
ASSLVFRQAGDNEKLF
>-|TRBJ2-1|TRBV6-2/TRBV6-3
ASSYSTTRTGRSQF
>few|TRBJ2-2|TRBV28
ASSGSMAGELF
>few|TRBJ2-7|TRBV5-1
ASSYRALDEQY
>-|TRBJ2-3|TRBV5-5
ASSLSRVPTDTQY
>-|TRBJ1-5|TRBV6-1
ASTTRGQFNQPQH
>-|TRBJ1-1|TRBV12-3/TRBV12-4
ASSSEVHTEAF
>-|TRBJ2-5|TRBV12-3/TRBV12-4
ASSGGFLAGAYKQY
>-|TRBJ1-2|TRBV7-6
ASSLSGAGRYGDGYT
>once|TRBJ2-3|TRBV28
ASGGPSSTDTQY
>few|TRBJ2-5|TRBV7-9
ASSLAGLTEQETQY
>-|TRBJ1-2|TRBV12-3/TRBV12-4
ASSFATGRPGYGYT
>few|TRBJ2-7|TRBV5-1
ASSLGQGGSDEQY
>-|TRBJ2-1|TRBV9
ASSVVGQASSYNEQF
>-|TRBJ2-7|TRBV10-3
AISESAGTYEQY
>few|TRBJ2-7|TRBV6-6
ASSYTLAAGYEQY
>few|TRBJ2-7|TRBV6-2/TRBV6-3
ASSYAFYEQY
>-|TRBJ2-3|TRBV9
ASSVEAVRGINTQY
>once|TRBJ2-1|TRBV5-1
ASSPLGQELNEQF
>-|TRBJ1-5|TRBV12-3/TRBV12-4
ASSPAHSNQPQH